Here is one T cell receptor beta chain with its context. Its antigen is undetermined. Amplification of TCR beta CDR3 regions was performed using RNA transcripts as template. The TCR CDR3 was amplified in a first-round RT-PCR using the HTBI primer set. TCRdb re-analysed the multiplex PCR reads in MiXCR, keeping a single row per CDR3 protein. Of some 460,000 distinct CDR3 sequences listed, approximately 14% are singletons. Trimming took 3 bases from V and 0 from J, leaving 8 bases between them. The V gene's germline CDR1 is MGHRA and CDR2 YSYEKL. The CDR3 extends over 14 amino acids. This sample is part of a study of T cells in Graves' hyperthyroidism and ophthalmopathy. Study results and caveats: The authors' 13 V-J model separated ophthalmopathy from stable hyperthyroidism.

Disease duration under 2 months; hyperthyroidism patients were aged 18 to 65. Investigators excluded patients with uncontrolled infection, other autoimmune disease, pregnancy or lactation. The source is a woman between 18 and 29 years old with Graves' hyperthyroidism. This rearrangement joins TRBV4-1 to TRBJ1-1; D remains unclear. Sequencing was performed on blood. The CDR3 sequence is CASSHGGLNTEAFF. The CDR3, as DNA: TGCGCCAGCAGCCATGGCGGCCTGAACACTGAAGCTTTCTTT.